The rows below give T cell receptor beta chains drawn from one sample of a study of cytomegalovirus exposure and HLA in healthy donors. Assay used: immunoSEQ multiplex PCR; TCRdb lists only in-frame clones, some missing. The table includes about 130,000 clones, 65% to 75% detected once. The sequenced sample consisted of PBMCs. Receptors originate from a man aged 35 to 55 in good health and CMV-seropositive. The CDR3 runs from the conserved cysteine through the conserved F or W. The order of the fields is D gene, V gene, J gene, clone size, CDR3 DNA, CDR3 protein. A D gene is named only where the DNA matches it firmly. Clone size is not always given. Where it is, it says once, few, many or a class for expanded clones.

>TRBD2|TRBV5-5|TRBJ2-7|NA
TGTGCCAGCAGCCAACGGACTAGCCCGCCCCTGGATGAGCAGTACTTC
CASSQRTSPPLDEQYF
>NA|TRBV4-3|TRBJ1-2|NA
TGCGCCAGCAGCCAAGATCAGGGGATTTCCGCCTATGGCTACACCTTC
CASSQDQGISAYGYTF
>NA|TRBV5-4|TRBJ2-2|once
TGTGCCAGCAGCGCGGGACTTCCTAACACCGGGGAGCTGTTTTTT
CASSAGLPNTGELFF
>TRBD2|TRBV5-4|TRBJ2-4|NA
TGTGCCAGCAGCTGGGGGACTAGCGGGAGGGCGGTCCGTAAAAACATTCAGTACTTC
CASSWGTSGRAVRKNIQYF
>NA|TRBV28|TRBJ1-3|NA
TGTGCCAGCAGAGAGGGAGTCGGGGCTGGAAACACCATATATTTT
CASREGVGAGNTIYF
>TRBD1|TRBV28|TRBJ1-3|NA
TGTGCCAGCAGTTTATCGGGACAGGGGGCAAGAGCTGGAAACACCATATATTTT
CASSLSGQGARAGNTIYF
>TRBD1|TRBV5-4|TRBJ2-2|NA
TGTGCCAGTAGGGACAGGATTAACACCGGGGAGCTGTTTTTT
CASRDRINTGELFF
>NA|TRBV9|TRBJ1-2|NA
TGTGCCAGCAGCCCCCAGGAAGGCTATGGCTACACCTTC
CASSPQEGYGYTF
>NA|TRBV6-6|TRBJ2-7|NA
TGTGCCGTTTCAGGGAGGTACGAGCAGTACTTC
CAVSGRYEQYF
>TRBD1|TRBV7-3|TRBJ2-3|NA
TGTGCCAGCAGCTTAAAGGGGGTCGACAGGGGAACGCAGTATTTT
CASSLKGVDRGTQYF
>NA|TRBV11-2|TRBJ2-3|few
TGTGCCAGCAGCCTACCCGTCAAATCTGATACGCAGTATTTT
CASSLPVKSDTQYF
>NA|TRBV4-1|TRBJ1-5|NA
TGCGCCAGCAGCCAAGATCAGGGGTTAAGGACTGGGACCTATCAGCCCCAGCATTTT
CASSQDQGLRTGTYQPQHF
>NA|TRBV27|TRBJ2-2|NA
TGTGCCAGCAGTTCGCGGGACGATTACACCGGGGAGCTGTTTTTT
CASSSRDDYTGELFF
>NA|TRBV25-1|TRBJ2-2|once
TGTGCCAGCAGTGTTCTCAGGGGATCGGGCGGTAGCACCGGGGAGCTGTTTTTT
CASSVLRGSGGSTGELFF
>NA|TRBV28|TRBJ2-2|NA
TGTGCCAGCAGTTCAGGACAGTTCACCGGGGAGCTGTTTTTT
CASSSGQFTGELFF
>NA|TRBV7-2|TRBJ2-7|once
TGTGCCAGCAGCGCCGCTAGCTTCCCCTACGAGCAGTACTTC
CASSAASFPYEQYF
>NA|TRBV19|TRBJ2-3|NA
TGTGCCAGTAGTATCAGTGGGCTAGCGCCAAAGGATACGCAGTATTTT
CASSISGLAPKDTQYF
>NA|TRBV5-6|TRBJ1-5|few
TGTGCCAGCAGCTTGGGGGGCGACAGCTATCAGCCCCAGCATTTT
CASSLGGDSYQPQHF
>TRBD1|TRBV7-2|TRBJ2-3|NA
TGTGCCAGCAGCTTACCGGGACAGCCAGATACGCAGTATTTT
CASSLPGQPDTQYF
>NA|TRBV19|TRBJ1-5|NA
TGTGCCAGTAGTATAAGTGGAGATCAGCCCCAGCATTTT
CASSISGDQPQHF
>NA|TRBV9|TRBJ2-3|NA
TGTGCCAGCAGCGTGGCCGGCACAGATACGCAGTATTTT
CASSVAGTDTQYF
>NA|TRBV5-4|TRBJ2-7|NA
TGTGCCAGCAGCTCGGGATCTTCGGAGCAGTACTTC
CASSSGSSEQYF
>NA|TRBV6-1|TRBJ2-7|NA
TGTGCCAGCAGTGAAGGGGCAGGGAAAGACTACGAGCAGTACTTC
CASSEGAGKDYEQYF
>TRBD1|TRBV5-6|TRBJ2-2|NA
TGTGCCAGCAGTTATGGACAGGGGGCGGGGGAGCTGTTTTTT
CASSYGQGAGELFF
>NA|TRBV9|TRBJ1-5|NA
TGTGCCAGCAGCGTCCGGGTAGGGGGAAGACAGCCCCAGCATTTT
CASSVRVGGRQPQHF
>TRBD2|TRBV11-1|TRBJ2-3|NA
TGTGCCAGCAGCTTAGGGACCCTAAGCGGGAGGAGCACAGATACGCAGTATTTT
CASSLGTLSGRSTDTQYF
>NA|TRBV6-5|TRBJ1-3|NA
TGTGCCAGCAGACCTTGGCACCAAAACACCATATATTTT
CASRPWHQNTIYF
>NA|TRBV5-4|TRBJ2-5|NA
TGTGCCAGCAGCTTCGAGCCCATGATCCAAGAGACCCAGTACTTC
CASSFEPMIQETQYF
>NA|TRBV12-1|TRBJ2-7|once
TGTGCCAGCAGCCTCACTACGGGACTAGCGGGGGTTTTCTCCTACGAGCAGTACTTC
CASSLTTGLAGVFSYEQYF
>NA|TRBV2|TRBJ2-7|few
TGTGCCAGCAGTGAGGTCGGTCCGCGGGGCTACGAGCAGTACTTC
CASSEVGPRGYEQYF
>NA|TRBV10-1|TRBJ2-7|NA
TGCGCCAGCAGTGAGTTGGAGGACCCTATAGCCTACGAGCAGTACTTC
CASSELEDPIAYEQYF
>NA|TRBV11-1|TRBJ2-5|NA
TGTGCCAGCAGCTTCTCAAGCGGTTTGAAGGAGACCCAGTACTTC
CASSFSSGLKETQYF
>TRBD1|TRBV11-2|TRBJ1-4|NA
TGTGCCAGCAGCGGAGGACAGGGGTCAGAAAAACTGTTTTTT
CASSGGQGSEKLFF
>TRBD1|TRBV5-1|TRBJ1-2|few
TGCGCCAGCAGCTTACAGGGGGGCTATGGCTACACCTTC
CASSLQGGYGYTF
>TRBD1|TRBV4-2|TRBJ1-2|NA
TGTGCCAGCAGCCAAGATCAGGGGGTCAGTCGCGGGATTGGCTACACCTTC
CASSQDQGVSRGIGYTF
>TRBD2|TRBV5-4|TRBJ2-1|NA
TGTGCCAGCAGCTTGGCGTCGGGGGGCAATGAGCAGTTCTTC
CASSLASGGNEQFF
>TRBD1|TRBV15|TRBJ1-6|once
TGTGCCACCAGCAGGGCGGGGACAGGCGATTCACCCCTCCACTTT
CATSRAGTGDSPLHF
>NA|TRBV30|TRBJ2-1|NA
TGTGCCTGGAGTCAGGGATCCTACAATGAGCAGTTCTTC
CAWSQGSYNEQFF
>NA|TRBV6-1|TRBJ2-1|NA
TGTGCCAGCAGCCCTATACGAGGGTCCTACAATGAGCAGTTCTTC
CASSPIRGSYNEQFF
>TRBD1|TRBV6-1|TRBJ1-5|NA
TGTGCCAGCAGTGAAGAGCCAGGGGGTAGTCAGCCCCAGCATTTT
CASSEEPGGSQPQHF
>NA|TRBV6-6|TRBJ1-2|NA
TGTGCCAGCAGTCTGACAGGAGGATATGGCTACACCTTC
CASSLTGGYGYTF
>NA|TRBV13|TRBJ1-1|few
TGTGCCAGCAGCCCACGGGTGAACACTGAAGCTTTCTTT
CASSPRVNTEAFF
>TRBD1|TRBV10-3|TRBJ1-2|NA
TGTGCCATCAGTGAGTCCAACCTGGGACAGTCATACCAGTTAATCGGCTACACCTTC
CAISESNLGQSYQLIGYTF
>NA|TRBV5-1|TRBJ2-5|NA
TGCGCCAGCCGCCGGTCGGGTTCCGAGTACCAAGAGACCCAGTACTTC
CASRRSGSEYQETQYF
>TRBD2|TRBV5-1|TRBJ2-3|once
TGCGCCAGCAGCTTGGTAGCGGGTGCGGAAGATACGCAGTATTTT
CASSLVAGAEDTQYF
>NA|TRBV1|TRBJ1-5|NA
TGCACCAGCAGCCAAGATGAGGGCATTTATAGCAATCAGCCCCAGCATTTT
CTSSQDEGIYSNQPQHF
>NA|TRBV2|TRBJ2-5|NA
TGTGCCAGCAGTAGGACAGGGGGCGGACTAGCGGGACAAGAGACCCAGTACTTC
CASSRTGGGLAGQETQYF
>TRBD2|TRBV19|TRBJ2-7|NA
TGTGCCAGTAGCCCCCGCGCTAGCGGGACATACGAGCAGTACTTC
CASSPRASGTYEQYF
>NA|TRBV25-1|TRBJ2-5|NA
TGTGCCAGCAGTGACCCCCCTAGTTGGGAGACCCAGTACTTC
CASSDPPSWETQYF
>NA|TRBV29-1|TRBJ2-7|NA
TGCAGCGTGGGACCAGGGGCCTACGAGCAGTACTTC
CSVGPGAYEQYF
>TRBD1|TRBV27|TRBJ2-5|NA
TGTGCCAGCAGTTCCCCGGGACAGGGGATTGAGACCCAGTACTTC
CASSSPGQGIETQYF
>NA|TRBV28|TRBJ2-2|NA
TGTGCCAGCAGTTTATTAGAGAGTTGGACCGGGGAGCTGTTTTTT
CASSLLESWTGELFF
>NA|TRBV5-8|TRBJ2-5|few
TGTGCCAGCAGCCCGGGGGGACAACGGGAGACCCAGTACTTC
CASSPGGQRETQYF
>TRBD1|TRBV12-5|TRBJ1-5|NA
TGTGCTAGTGGTGACAGGGCCCAGCCCCAGCATTTT
CASGDRAQPQHF
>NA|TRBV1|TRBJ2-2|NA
TGCACCAGCAGCCAAGATTTGGGGGCTAGCGGGACCAGGGACACCGGGGAGCTGTTTTTT
CTSSQDLGASGTRDTGELFF
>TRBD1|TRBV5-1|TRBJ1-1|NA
TGCGCCAGCAGCTTAGGACAGGAGCCTGAAGCTTTCTTT
CASSLGQEPEAFF
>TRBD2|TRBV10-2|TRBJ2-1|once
TGCGCCAGCAGTGAGAAACTAGCGCCCTCCAATGAGCAGTTCTTC
CASSEKLAPSNEQFF
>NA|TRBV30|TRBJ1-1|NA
TGTGCCTGGAAGAAGTTAGAGGCTTTCTTT
CAWKKLEAFF
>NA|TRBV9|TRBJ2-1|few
TGTGCCAGCAGCCAAGACCTCCCGGGGAATGAGCAGTTCTTC
CASSQDLPGNEQFF
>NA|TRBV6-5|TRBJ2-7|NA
TGTGCCAGCAGTCCGACAGGAGGATCTTTCTACGAGCAGTACTTC
CASSPTGGSFYEQYF